This T cell receptor beta chain was sequenced during a study of cytomegalovirus exposure and HLA in healthy donors. With 60 Vbeta and 13 Jbeta primers, the PCR was carried out. Sequenced by immunoSEQ multiplex PCR; TCRdb stores in-frame clones only, minus some. In the table there are around 270,000 clones, over 70% of which are singletons. Germline trimming cut 8 bases from V and 2 bases from J; bases unmatched to any gene: 15. CDR1 is SNHLY and CDR2 is FYNNEI in the germline V gene. CDR3 length: 17 residues. This receptor was identified in a girl aged 2 to 9 in good health and CMV-seronegative. This rearrangement joins TRBV2 to TRBJ1-2, with TRBD1 matching 9 bases. Material for sequencing was PBMCs. The CDR3, as DNA: TGTGCCAGCCCAACCAGAATCCCCGGGACAGGGAACTATGGCTACACCTTC. This codes for CASPTRIPGTGNYGYTF.